The 29 T cell receptor beta chains given below trace back to one sample, sequenced in a study of blood T cell repertoires in COVID-19. Profiled with immunoSEQ multiplex PCR; TCRdb holds only in-frame clones, not every one. The profile shows under 250,000 clones, roughly 80% of them singletons. The specimen was peripheral blood. The origin of the receptors is a woman younger than 30 with acute or convalescent COVID-19.

V is TRBV27 and J is TRBJ2-7; TRBD2 is a possible D gene (6 bases). V was trimmed by 3 bases and J by 0 bases, leaving 12 bases between them. CDR1 and CDR2 (germline): MNHEY, SMNVEV (reference sequence). This CDR3 region has 15 residues. In DNA, the CDR3 is TGTGCCAGCAGTTTTCGACCGCGGGACTCCTACGAGCAGTACTTC. Translating it yields CASSFRPRDSYEQYF.

The CDR3 DNA is TGTGCCACCAGTGATTCGGGACTAGCGGGGCCCTACGAGCAGTACTTC. It translates to CATSDSGLAGPYEQYF. The V gene is TRBV24-1, the J gene TRBJ2-7; 13 nucleotides align to TRBD2. Germline V gene data show CDR1 as KGHDR and CDR2 as SFDVKD. Trimming at V came to 2 bases and at J to 2 bases, leaving 2 bases not matched to a gene. The CDR3 loop spans 16 amino acids.

The sample holds a few counts of this clone. The CDR3 region is CASSYGDSREKLFF. In DNA form, the CDR3 reads TGTGCCAGCAGTTATGGGGACAGTCGAGAAAAACTGTTTTTT. The rearrangement uses TRBV6-6 and TRBJ1-4, with 7 bases that match TRBD1. Germline V gene sequence: CDR1 MNHNY, CDR2 SVGAGI (reference sequence). The CDR3 runs to 14 residues. The trim removed 3 bases at V and 8 bases at J, leaving 6 bases unmatched.

DNA for the CDR3: TGCGCCAGCAGCACGGGACTAGCGGGAGAGTCGGACAATGAGCAGTTCTTC. As protein: CASSTGLAGESDNEQFF. V and J are TRBV5-1 and TRBJ2-1; TRBD2 aligns across 14 bases. CDR1 is SGHRS and CDR2 is YFSETQ in the germline V gene. This CDR3 contains 17 residues. V lost 4 bases and J lost 5; bases outside the gene matches: 8. The whole variable domain, filled in from reference TRBV5-1 and TRBJ2-1, reads KAGVTQTPRYLIKTRGQQVTLSCSPISGHRSVSWYQQTPGQGLQFLFEYFSETQRNKGNFPGRFSGRQFSNSRSEMNVSTLELGDSALYLCASSTGLAGESDNEQFFGPGTRLTVL.

The rearrangement joins TRBV5-4 to TRBJ1-5; a possible D gene is TRBD1 (6 bases). The CDR3 length is 15 residues. CDR1 and CDR2 from the germline V gene are SGHNT and YYREEE (reference sequence). V lost 4 bases to trimming and J lost 4 bases, with 15 bases between them. The DNA for the CDR3 is TGTGCCAGCAGCAAACAGGGACCCCCTAATCAGCCCCAGCATTTT. This sequence encodes CASSKQGPPNQPQHF.

The rearrangement links TRBV10-3 to TRBJ2-2; 7 bases are shared with TRBD2. Unmatched junction bases numbered 9, after V lost 0 bases and J lost 5 bases. The CDR3 loop spans 17 amino acids. Germline assignment: CDR1 ENHRY and CDR2 SYGVKD. CDR3 DNA: TGTGCCATCAGTGAGTCGGGACTACGGCAGAGAACCGGGGAGCTGTTTTTT. It specifies CAISESGLRQRTGELFF.

The genes are TRBV27 and TRBJ1-2, with unresolved D. The CDR3 runs to 14 residues. V shed 5 bases and J shed 5 bases, with 15 bases lying between them. Germline assignment: CDR1 MNHEY and CDR2 SMNVEV (reference sequence). The DNA for the CDR3 is TGTGCCAGCAGTCCAACCACGGGTGTATATGGCTACACCTTC. This codes for CASSPTTGVYGYTF.

CDR3 region: CATTARGDTEAFF. Here the CDR3 DNA reads TGTGCCACCACGGCCAGGGGGGACACTGAAGCTTTCTTT. The rearrangement links TRBV24-1 to TRBJ1-1; TRBD1 aligns across 7 bases. Germline-derived CDR1 and CDR2 are KGHDR and SFDVKD. The CDR3 has 13 amino acids. V shed 8 bases, J shed 3 bases, and the junction held 5 bases outside the gene matches.

The rearrangement joins TRBV28 to TRBJ2-2; D remains unclear. V dropped 3 bases and J dropped 5 bases, with 4 bases sitting between them. From germline, CDR1 is MDHEN and CDR2 SYDVKM. This CDR3 spans 12 amino acids. The CDR3 reads CASSFETGELFF. The CDR3, as DNA: TGTGCCAGCAGTTTTGAGACCGGGGAGCTGTTTTTT.

This sequence joins TRBV28 and TRBJ2-7; D is uncertain. V was shortened by 5 bases and J by 4 bases, with 15 bases between the two germline ends. In germline, CDR1 is MDHEN, CDR2 SYDVKM. The CDR3 extends over 14 amino acids. CDR3 nucleotides: TGTGCCAGCAGTCTCGTGGGCAGGAATTACGAGCAGTACTTC. This codes for CASSLVGRNYEQYF.

A few counts support this clone. The CDR3 here is CASSLLTPDEQFF. Written as DNA, the CDR3 is TGCGCCAGCAGCCTACTGACTCCGGATGAGCAGTTCTTC. This chain uses TRBV5-1 with TRBJ2-1, with no clear D. Trimming took 4 bases from V and 8 from J, leaving 13 bases between them. Germline V gene data show CDR1 as SGHRS and CDR2 as YFSETQ. This CDR3 has 13 residues.

The rearrangement joins TRBV28 to TRBJ1-5; D may be TRBD1 (5 bases). Trimming removed 7 bases at V and 3 bases at J, with 13 bases between. Looked up from germline, CDR1 is MDHEN and CDR2 is SYDVKM. This CDR3 is built from 14 residues. The CDR3 protein is CASKKSGPNQPQHF. Here the CDR3 DNA reads TGTGCCAGCAAGAAATCAGGGCCCAATCAGCCCCAGCATTTT.

The genes are TRBV3-1 (or the pseudogene TRBV3-2) and TRBJ1-1; the D is unclear. The CDR3 covers 13 residues. Germline assignment: CDR1 LGHDT and CDR2 YNNKEL (reference sequence). V lost 3 bases and J 0 bases, leaving 5 bases between the germline ends. The CDR3: CASSQGMNTEAFF. The CDR3 nucleotides read TGTGCCAGCAGCCAGGGCATGAACACTGAAGCTTTCTTT.

The chain is built from TRBV27 and TRBJ2-7; TRBD2 matches at 11 bases. Unmatched junction bases numbered 4, after V lost 5 bases and J lost 4 bases. This CDR3 spans 14 amino acids. Germline values: CDR1 MNHEY, CDR2 SMNVEV (reference sequence). DNA for the CDR3: TGTGCCAGCAGTCTCGGGACTAGCGGTTACGAGCAGTACTTC. It specifies CASSLGTSGYEQYF.

The V gene is TRBV11-2, the J gene TRBJ2-5; TRBD2 aligns across 8 bases. The germline V gene has CDR1 SGHAT and CDR2 FQNNGV. The V and J ends lost 1 base and 2 bases, in that order; junction bases with no gene match: 3. The CDR3 length is 15 residues. CDR3 coding DNA: TGTGCCAGCAGCTTAGGCCCTAGCGGGCAAGAGACCCAGTACTTC. Translation: CASSLGPSGQETQYF.

This sequence joins TRBV25-1 and TRBJ2-6; no clear D. Deletions cut 5 bases from V and 2 bases from J, with 19 bases between. CDR1 is MGHDK and CDR2 is SYGVNS in the germline V gene. The CDR3 is 18 residues long. The CDR3 loop is CASSSHPGDTAGANVLTF. In DNA, the CDR3 is TGTGCCAGCAGTTCCCACCCCGGTGACACCGCTGGGGCCAACGTCCTGACTTTC.

The rearrangement uses TRBV13 and TRBJ2-4; 8 bases agree with TRBD2. The CDR3 is 14 residues long. Germline trimming cut 4 bases from V and 6 bases from J; bases unmatched to any gene: 5. In germline, CDR1 is PRHDT, CDR2 FYEKMQ (reference sequence). CDR3 sequence (DNA): TGTGCCAGCAGCTCCCAGGGGACTAGAAACATTCAGTACTTC. It codes for CASSSQGTRNIQYF.

This chain joins TRBV4-1 and TRBJ1-1; D might be TRBD1 (6 bases). Germline CDR1 and CDR2: MGHRA and YSYEKL. V lost 1 base to trimming and J lost 4 bases, with 19 bases between them. CDR3 length: 17 residues. The CDR3 spells CASSQVPWTAGGTEAFF. In DNA form, the CDR3 reads TGCGCCAGCAGCCAAGTCCCTTGGACAGCCGGAGGCACTGAAGCTTTCTTT.

The CDR3 nucleotides are TGCGCCAGCAGCTCTAGCGGGAGTGTGCAGTTCTTC. Translating gives CASSSSGSVQFF. The chain uses TRBV4-3 and TRBJ2-1; TRBD2 matches 10 bases. Per germline, CDR1 LGHNA and CDR2 YSLEER. The CDR3 runs to 12 residues. The junction had 4 bases not matched to a gene; V was cut back by 5 bases and J by 12 bases.

This clone was detected only a few times. The CDR3 region is CASSQDAVGESEHTDTQYF. Here the CDR3 DNA reads TGTGCCAGCAGCCAAGATGCCGTAGGAGAGTCAGAACACACAGATACGCAGTATTTT. This chain joins TRBV14 and TRBJ2-3, with D unresolved. Deletions cut 0 bases from V and 2 bases from J, with 21 bases between. Per the germline V gene, CDR1 is SGHDN and CDR2 is FVKESK. CDR3 length equals 19 residues.

V and J are TRBV5-6 and TRBJ2-1; a possible D gene is TRBD2 (5 bases). The CDR3 runs to 11 residues. Germline V gene lookup returns CDR1 SGHDT and CDR2 YYEEEE. Trimming took off 1 base at V and 11 bases at J, with 7 bases between the two ends. The CDR3 nucleotides are TGTGCCAGCAGCTTGCTCGGGAAGCAGTTCTTC. This codes for CASSLLGKQFF.

The chain is built from TRBV19 and TRBJ1-3; a possible D gene is TRBD1 (5 bases). Germline V lookup: CDR1 LNHDA, CDR2 SQIVND (reference sequence). Between the trimmed V and J ends, which lost 4 bases and 0 bases, there was a span of 13 bases. This CDR3 contains 16 residues. The CDR3: CASSTRAPLSGNTIYF. The CDR3 DNA reads as TGTGCCAGTAGTACCAGGGCCCCTCTCTCTGGAAACACCATATATTTT.

The chain joins TRBV6-2 or TRBV6-3 to TRBJ1-2; D is ambiguous. This CDR3 spans 12 amino acids. Germline CDR1 reads MNHEY; CDR2 reads SVGEGT. Trimming left V 5 bases short and J 1 base short, with 5 bases between. CDR3 in amino acids: CASSRGNYGYTF. CDR3 bases: TGTGCCAGCAGTAGAGGTAACTATGGCTACACCTTC.

This chain joins TRBV5-5 and TRBJ1-1; 7 positions match TRBD1. The trim removed 0 bases at V and 0 bases at J, leaving 8 bases unmatched. Germline CDR1 reads SGHKS; CDR2 reads YYEKEE (reference sequence). This CDR3 comprises 17 residues. The CDR3 reads CASSLGRTGNLNTEAFF. The CDR3 DNA sequence: TGTGCCAGCAGCTTGGGACGGACAGGAAACCTGAACACTGAAGCTTTCTTT.

V and J are TRBV6-5 and TRBJ1-6; 9 positions match TRBD1. Germline V gene lookup returns CDR1 MNHEY and CDR2 SVGAGI. After removal of 2 bases from V and 8 bases from J, the junction contained 4 bases not matched to a gene. This CDR3 comprises 15 residues. The chain's CDR3 is CASSYVWDRDSPLHF. As DNA, the CDR3 is TGTGCCAGCAGTTACGTCTGGGACAGGGATTCACCCCTCCACTTT.

The gene calls are TRBV19 and TRBJ2-7; TRBD2 matches 9 bases. In germline, CDR1 is LNHDA, CDR2 SQIVND (reference sequence). The V gene end was trimmed by 5 bases and the J gene end by 6 bases; junction bases not matched to a gene: 14. This CDR3 region has 16 residues. The CDR3 sequence: CASSRVAGGLFTEQYF. The CDR3 coding sequence is TGTGCCAGTAGTCGCGTGGCGGGAGGGCTTTTTACCGAGCAGTACTTC.

V usage is TRBV6-2 or TRBV6-3 and J usage is TRBJ2-7; the match to TRBD2 covers 13 bases. CDR1 and CDR2 (germline): MNHEY, SVGEGT. CDR3 length: 15 residues. Unmatched junction bases numbered 11, after V lost 6 bases and J lost 9 bases. For the CDR3, the DNA is TGTGCCAGCAGCCCCCCCGGGACTAGCGGGACGAGGCAGTACTTC. It translates to CASSPPGTSGTRQYF.

The rearrangement uses TRBV5-1 and TRBJ2-7, with TRBD1 matching 10 bases. The CDR3 spans 16 residues. Per germline, CDR1 SGHRS and CDR2 YFSETQ. V dropped 4 bases and J dropped 0; count of bases not matched to a gene: 7. This CDR3 is CASSEGQGFGSYEQYF. DNA for the CDR3: TGCGCCAGCAGCGAGGGACAGGGGTTTGGCTCCTACGAGCAGTACTTC.

The chain combines TRBV6-5 with TRBJ2-3; TRBD2 agrees at 9 bases. The CDR3 sequence is 16 residues long. Unmatched junction bases numbered 8, after V lost 3 bases and J lost 4 bases. Germline V lookup: CDR1 MNHEY, CDR2 SVGAGI. Written as DNA, the CDR3 is TGTGCCAGCAGTTATTTGGCGGGAGGGGGGGCAGATACGCAGTATTTT. Its protein is CASSYLAGGGADTQYF.